This T cell receptor (beta chain) was obtained from a study of radiotherapy plus CTLA-4 blockade in lung cancer. Focal radiation plus CTLA-4 blockade with ipilimumab was administered to patients who had chemo-refractory metastatic non-small-cell lung cancer. Produced via immunoSEQ multiplex PCR; TCRdb's table is partial and in-frame only. The sample has some 60,000 clones; more than 60% are singletons. Germline V gene data show CDR1 as SGHAT and CDR2 as FQNNGV. V was cut by 5 bases and J by 5 bases, with 18 bases left in between. This CDR3 is 15 amino acids long. Sequencing was performed on peripheral blood, taken from a patient treated with radiotherapy plus ipilimumab. This TCR came from a human donor with non-small cell lung cancer who had a complete response to radiotherapy plus ipilimumab. The chain has TRBV11-2 and TRBJ2-5, with a tentative D call TRBD2 (6 bases). In nucleotides, the CDR3 is TGTGCCAGCAGCCCCCCCGGGGTAGCGGCCGAGACCCAGTACTTC. Residues: CASSPPGVAAETQYF.